This TCR beta chain was identified during a study of graft-versus-host responses after intestinal transplantation. Study summary: Recipients across the board were started on anti-thymocyte globulin induction, then kept on tacrolimus and steroids for about 3 years.

A remark on this clone: Its antigen is not known.

Study results and limitations: Within the allografts of patients who had graft-donor T cell macrochimerism, graft-versus-host to host-versus-graft clonal ratios were high.

V dropped 8 bases and J dropped 5; count of bases not matched to a gene: 9. Germline V gene data show CDR1 as KGHSH and CDR2 as LQKENI. This CDR3 is built from 14 residues. Clones were read by immunoSEQ multiplex PCR, and TCRdb kept only the in-frame ones, dropping some. This table has fewer than 45,000 clones, 91% appearing once. This specimen was PBMCs, taken 524 days after transplant. The chain recombines TRBV18 with TRBJ2-5; TRBD1 aligns across 9 bases. This receptor was obtained from a human patient who received an intestinal transplant, so some T cells may come from the graft donor. The chain's CDR3 is CASRRTGGEETQYF. DNA of the CDR3: TGTGCCAGCCGCCGTACAGGGGGCGAGGAGACCCAGTACTTC.